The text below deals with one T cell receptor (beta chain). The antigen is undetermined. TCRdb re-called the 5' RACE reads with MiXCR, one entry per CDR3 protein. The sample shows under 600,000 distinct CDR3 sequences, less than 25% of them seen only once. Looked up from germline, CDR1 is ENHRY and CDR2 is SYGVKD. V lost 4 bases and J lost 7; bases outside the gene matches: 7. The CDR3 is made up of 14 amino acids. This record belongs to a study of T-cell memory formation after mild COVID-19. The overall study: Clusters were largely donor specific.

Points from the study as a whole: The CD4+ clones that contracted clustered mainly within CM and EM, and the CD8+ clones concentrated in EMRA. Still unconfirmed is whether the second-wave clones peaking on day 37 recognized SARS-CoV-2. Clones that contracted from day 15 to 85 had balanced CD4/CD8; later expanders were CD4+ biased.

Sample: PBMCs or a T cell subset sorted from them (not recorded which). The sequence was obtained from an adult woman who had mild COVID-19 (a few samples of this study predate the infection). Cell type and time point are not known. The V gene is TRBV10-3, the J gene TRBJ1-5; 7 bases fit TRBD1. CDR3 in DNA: TGTGCCATCAGTGTATCAGGGGGAAACCAGCCCCAGCATTTT. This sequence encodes CAISVSGGNQPQHF.